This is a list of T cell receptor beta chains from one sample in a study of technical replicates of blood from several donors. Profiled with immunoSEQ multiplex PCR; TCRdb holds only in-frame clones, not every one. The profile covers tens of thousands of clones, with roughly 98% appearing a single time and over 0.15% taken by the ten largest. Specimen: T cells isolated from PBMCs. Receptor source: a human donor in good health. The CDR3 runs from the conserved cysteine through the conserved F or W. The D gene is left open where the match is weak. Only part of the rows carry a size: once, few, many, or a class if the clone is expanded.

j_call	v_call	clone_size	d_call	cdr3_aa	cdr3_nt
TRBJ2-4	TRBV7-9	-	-	CASSRPAGDIAKNIQYF	TGTGCCAGCAGCCGGCCCGCGGGCGATATAGCCAAAAACATTCAGTACTTC
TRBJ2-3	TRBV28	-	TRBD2	CASRTSGGKDTQYF	TGTGCCAGCAGGACTAGCGGGGGGAAAGATACGCAGTATTTT
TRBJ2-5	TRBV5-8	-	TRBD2	CASSQGTSGSRFRETQYF	TGTGCCAGCAGCCAAGGGACTAGCGGGAGTAGATTTCGGGAGACCCAGTACTTC
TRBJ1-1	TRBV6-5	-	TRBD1	CASSYSGWTGGTEAFF	TGTGCCAGCAGTTACTCGGGGTGGACAGGGGGCACTGAAGCTTTCTTT
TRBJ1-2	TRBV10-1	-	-	CASSENINYGYTF	TGCGCCAGCAGTGAGAATATAAACTATGGCTACACCTTC
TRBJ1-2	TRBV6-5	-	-	CASTRDTGINYGYTF	TGTGCCAGCACAAGGGACACCGGCATTAACTATGGCTACACCTTC
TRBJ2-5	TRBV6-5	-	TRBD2	CASKTSGGRETQYF	TGTGCCAGCAAGACTAGCGGGGGTCGGGAGACCCAGTACTTC
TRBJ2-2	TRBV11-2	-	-	CASSLWQGNTGELFF	TGTGCCAGCAGCTTGTGGCAGGGGAACACCGGGGAGCTGTTTTTT
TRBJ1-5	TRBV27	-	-	CASSPFEFRNQPQHF	TGTGCCAGCAGTCCCTTTGAGTTCCGCAATCAGCCCCAGCATTTT
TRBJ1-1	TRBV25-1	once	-	CASSVHRGGGGIPEAFF	TGTGCCAGCAGCGTCCACCGTGGGGGGGGCGGGATCCCTGAAGCTTTCTTT
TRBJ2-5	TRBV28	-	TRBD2	CASSGRQSGSGYFGETQYF	TGTGCCAGCAGCGGGAGGCAGTCGGGTAGCGGGTACTTCGGGGAGACCCAGTACTTC
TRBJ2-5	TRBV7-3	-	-	CASSLRQQETQYF	TGTGCCAGCAGCTTAAGACAGCAAGAGACCCAGTACTTC
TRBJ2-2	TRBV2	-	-	CASSVMEGNGELFF	TGTGCCAGCAGTGTAATGGAGGGGAACGGGGAGCTGTTTTTT
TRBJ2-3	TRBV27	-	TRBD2	CASMRGDTDTQYF	TGTGCCAGCATGCGGGGGGACACAGATACGCAGTATTTT
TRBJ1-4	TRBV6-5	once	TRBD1	CASSRTGTGGTELFF	TGTGCCAGCAGTCGAACCGGGACAGGGGGCACTGAACTGTTTTTT
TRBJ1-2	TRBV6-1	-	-	CASSEGTAFYGYTF	TGTGCCAGCAGTGAAGGGACAGCGTTCTATGGCTACACCTTC
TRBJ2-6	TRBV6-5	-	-	CASRRSSGANVLTF	TGTGCCAGCAGACGTAGCTCTGGGGCCAACGTCCTGACTTTC
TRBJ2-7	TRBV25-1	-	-	CASSDPGTRGYEQYF	TGTGCCAGCAGTGACCCCGGGACTCGAGGCTACGAGCAGTACTTC
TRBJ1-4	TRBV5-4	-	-	CASSLSTNEKLFF	TGTGCCAGCAGCTTGAGCACTAATGAAAAACTGTTTTTT
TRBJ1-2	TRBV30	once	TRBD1	CAWSVVRTGSIDYGYTF	TGTGCCTGGAGTGTCGTTAGGACAGGGTCGATCGACTATGGCTACACCTTC
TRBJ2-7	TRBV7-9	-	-	CASSSYYEQYF	TGTGCCAGCAGCTCTTACTACGAGCAGTACTTC
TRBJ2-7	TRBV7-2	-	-	CASSFLEYGSYEQYF	TGTGCCAGCAGCTTCCTAGAGTACGGCTCCTACGAGCAGTACTTC
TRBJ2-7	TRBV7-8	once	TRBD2	CASKTEGRAYEQYF	TGTGCCAGCAAGACAGAAGGGAGGGCCTACGAGCAGTACTTC
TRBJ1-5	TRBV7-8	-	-	CASSLEIRGVNQPQHF	TGTGCCAGCAGCTTAGAGATCAGGGGAGTGAATCAGCCCCAGCATTTT
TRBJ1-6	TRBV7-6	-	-	CASSAGNSPLHF	TGTGCCAGCAGCGCCGGTAATTCACCCCTCCACTTT
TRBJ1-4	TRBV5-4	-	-	CASSYQGLNEKLFF	TGTGCCAGCAGTTACCAGGGTCTGAATGAAAAACTGTTTTTT
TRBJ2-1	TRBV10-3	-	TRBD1	CAISRQGMDNEQFF	TGTGCCATCAGTAGACAGGGAATGGACAATGAGCAGTTCTTC
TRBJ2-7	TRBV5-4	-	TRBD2	CASSFGTSGGGNEQYF	TGTGCCAGCAGCTTCGGGACTAGCGGGGGTGGGAACGAGCAGTACTTC
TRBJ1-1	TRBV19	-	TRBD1	CATGTGGAEAFF	TGTGCCACCGGGACAGGAGGGGCTGAAGCTTTCTTT
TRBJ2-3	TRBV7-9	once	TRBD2	CASSPGTTDTDTQYF	TGTGCCAGCAGCCCCGGGACTACCGACACAGATACGCAGTATTTT
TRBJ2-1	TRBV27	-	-	CASSPNGQSQFF	TGTGCCAGCAGTCCCAACGGTCAAAGCCAGTTCTTC
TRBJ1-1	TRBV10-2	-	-	CASNYLQRITEAFF	TGCGCCAGCAACTACCTACAAAGGATTACTGAAGCTTTCTTT
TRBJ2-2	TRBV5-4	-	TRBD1	CASSFKWTGDTGELFF	TGTGCCAGCAGCTTCAAATGGACAGGGGACACCGGGGAGCTGTTTTTT
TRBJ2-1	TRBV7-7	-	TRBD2	CASSLETSSDEQFF	TGTGCTAGCAGCTTAGAGACTAGCTCAGATGAGCAGTTCTTC
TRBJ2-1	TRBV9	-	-	CASSVGGRASYNEQFF	TGTGCCAGCAGCGTAGGCGGCAGAGCTTCCTACAATGAGCAGTTCTTC
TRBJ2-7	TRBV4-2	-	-	CASSQGKPWEQYF	TGTGCCAGCAGCCAGGGCAAGCCTTGGGAGCAGTACTTC
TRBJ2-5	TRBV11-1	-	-	CASRDFSGETQYF	TGTGCCAGCAGGGACTTTTCGGGAGAGACCCAGTACTTC
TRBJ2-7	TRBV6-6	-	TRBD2	CASSSRTSETYEQYF	TGTGCCAGCAGTTCACGGACTAGCGAGACCTACGAGCAGTACTTC
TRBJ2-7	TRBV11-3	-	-	CASSLTGYEQYF	TGTGCCAGCAGCTTAACAGGCTACGAGCAGTACTTC
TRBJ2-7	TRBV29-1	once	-	CSGGGNSYEQYF	TGCAGCGGAGGGGGTAACAGCTACGAGCAGTACTTC
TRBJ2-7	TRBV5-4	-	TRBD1	CASSLDRTGDAQYF	TGTGCCAGCAGCTTGGACAGGACAGGTGATGCGCAGTACTTC
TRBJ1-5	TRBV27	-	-	CASSLGGGNQPQHF	TGTGCCAGCAGTCTGGGGGGTGGCAATCAGCCCCAGCATTTT
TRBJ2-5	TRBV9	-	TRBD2	CASSELAGGQETQYF	TGTGCCAGCAGCGAACTAGCGGGGGGCCAAGAGACCCAGTACTTC
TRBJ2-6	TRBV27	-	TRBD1	CASSFLGQGFSGANVLTF	TGTGCCAGCAGTTTCCTGGGACAGGGCTTTTCTGGGGCCAACGTCCTGACTTTC
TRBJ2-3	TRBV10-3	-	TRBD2	CAIRVAGGPDTQYF	TGTGCCATCAGGGTAGCGGGGGGCCCAGATACGCAGTATTTT
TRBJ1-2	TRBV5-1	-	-	CASSPGDGYTF	TGCGCCAGCAGCCCAGGGGATGGCTACACCTTC
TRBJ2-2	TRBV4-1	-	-	CASSQEGSQPGAGELFF	TGCGCCAGCAGCCAAGAGGGTAGCCAACCCGGGGCCGGGGAGCTGTTTTTT